The rows below give T cell receptor beta chains drawn from one sample of a study of blood T cells in healthy people across ages. TCRdb fed the 5' RACE reads into MiXCR, producing one record per CDR3 protein. The table has 850,000 to 1,000,000 distinct CDR3 sequences, about 48% seen once. Sequencing used blood. The receptors originated from a man aged 25-40 years in good health. CDR3s include the opening cysteine and the closing phenylalanine or tryptophan. Each record gives: V gene, CDR3 protein.

v_gene: TRBV2; CDR3aa: CASIWTLNTEAFF
v_gene: TRBV3-1; CDR3aa: CASSPDSNQPQHF
v_gene: TRBV9; CDR3aa: CASSVEGRNNEKLFF
v_gene: TRBV3-1; CDR3aa: CASSVLGTDTQYF
v_gene: TRBV4-1; CDR3aa: CASSQEIGTEREANEKLFF
v_gene: TRBV7-9; CDR3aa: CASRTGGRSSTDTQYF
v_gene: TRBV5-1; CDR3aa: CASSSQASQETQYF
v_gene: TRBV4-2; CDR3aa: CASSQEPRTTNQPQHF
v_gene: TRBV5-4; CDR3aa: CASSWTNTEAFF
v_gene: TRBV6-4; CDR3aa: CASSDTGGGTGELFF
v_gene: TRBV6-2/TRBV6-3; CDR3aa: CASSYSNRREQYF
v_gene: TRBV11-2; CDR3aa: CASRMGGSIEAFF
v_gene: TRBV10-3; CDR3aa: CAPGMSTDTQYF
v_gene: TRBV6-5; CDR3aa: CASSYQPGGTSGVTGANVLTF
v_gene: TRBV6-2/TRBV6-3; CDR3aa: CASSRTDGAYEQYF
v_gene: TRBV7-8; CDR3aa: CASRDTEVDIQYF
v_gene: TRBV27; CDR3aa: CASSFFSRHTGDGYYEQYF
v_gene: TRBV6-5; CDR3aa: CASRRGQFYEQYF
v_gene: TRBV20-1; CDR3aa: CSARDHRLAGGLEQFF
v_gene: TRBV27; CDR3aa: CAGSLIAGRAVGELFF
v_gene: TRBV10-3; CDR3aa: CAISETGTQQETQYF
v_gene: TRBV10-3; CDR3aa: CAIRLAGDNEQFF
v_gene: TRBV9; CDR3aa: CASSVWDGINQPQHF
v_gene: TRBV6-6; CDR3aa: CASSYGESRDTEAFF
v_gene: TRBV11-1; CDR3aa: CASSRGQGSQGAQYF
v_gene: TRBV3-1; CDR3aa: CASSQPGHPKEKLFF
v_gene: TRBV12-3/TRBV12-4; CDR3aa: CASSGRVKFPQHF
v_gene: TRBV20-1; CDR3aa: CSAPGLGNTEAFF
v_gene: TRBV20-1; CDR3aa: CSARDSKGLGVDTQYF
v_gene: TRBV28; CDR3aa: CASSVRDRDDEQYF
v_gene: TRBV3-1; CDR3aa: CASSPYEGEQYF
v_gene: TRBV7-9; CDR3aa: CASSRAYSGANVLTF
v_gene: TRBV6-1; CDR3aa: CASSGSPGQGNTDTQYF
v_gene: TRBV5-1; CDR3aa: CASRATGLETQYF
v_gene: TRBV12-3/TRBV12-4; CDR3aa: CASRAAGITDTQYF
v_gene: TRBV12-3/TRBV12-4; CDR3aa: CASTATASNQPQHF
v_gene: TRBV27; CDR3aa: CASTYRGISGANVLTF
v_gene: TRBV5-1; CDR3aa: CASSCRGTGVMCSNQPQHF
v_gene: TRBV9; CDR3aa: CASSGAGQDYGYTF
v_gene: TRBV29-1; CDR3aa: CSVGLLRATNYGYTF
v_gene: TRBV9; CDR3aa: CASSVGTSDYNEQFF
v_gene: TRBV6-1; CDR3aa: CASSVSRGGRRAGELFF
v_gene: TRBV28; CDR3aa: CASSRQESKNIQYF
v_gene: TRBV7-2; CDR3aa: CASSLREGEAFF
v_gene: TRBV6-1; CDR3aa: CASSAPRRSGGSSYEQYF
v_gene: TRBV30; CDR3aa: CAWATGADYEQYF
v_gene: TRBV4-1; CDR3aa: CASSQVWLGFGYTF
v_gene: TRBV4-1; CDR3aa: CASSSQYSSNTGELFF
v_gene: TRBV24-1; CDR3aa: CATSDLQGQVETQYF